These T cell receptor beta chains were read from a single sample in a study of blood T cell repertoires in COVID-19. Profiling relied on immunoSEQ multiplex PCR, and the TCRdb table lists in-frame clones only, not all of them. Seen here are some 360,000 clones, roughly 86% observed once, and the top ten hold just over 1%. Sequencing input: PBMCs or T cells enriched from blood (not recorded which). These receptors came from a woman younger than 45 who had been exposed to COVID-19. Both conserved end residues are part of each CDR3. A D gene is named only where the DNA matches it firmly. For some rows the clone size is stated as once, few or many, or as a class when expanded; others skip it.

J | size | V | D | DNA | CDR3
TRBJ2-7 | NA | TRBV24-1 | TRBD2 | TGTGCCACCAGTGAAGCCGGGACTAGTATTCAGTACTTC | CATSEAGTSIQYF
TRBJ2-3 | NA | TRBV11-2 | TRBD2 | TGTGCCAGCAGCCTAATTAGCGGGACCCATAGCACAGATACGCAGTATTTT | CASSLISGTHSTDTQYF
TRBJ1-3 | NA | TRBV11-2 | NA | TGTGCCAGCAGCCCCCGGGAATACACGGGAAACACCATATATTTT | CASSPREYTGNTIYF
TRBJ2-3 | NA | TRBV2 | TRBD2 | TGTGCCAGCAGGGCCCTAGCGGGGGCCACAGATACGCAGTATTTT | CASRALAGATDTQYF
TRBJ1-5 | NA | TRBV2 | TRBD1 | TGTGCCAGCAGTGAAAAGAGGGACAGGGGGCCTAATCAGCCCCAGCATTTT | CASSEKRDRGPNQPQHF
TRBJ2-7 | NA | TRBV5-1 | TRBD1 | TGCGCCAGCAGCTTGGAGACAGGGGCCTACGAGCAGTACTTC | CASSLETGAYEQYF
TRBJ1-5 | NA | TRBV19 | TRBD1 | TGTGCCAGTAGTATCCGCTGGGACAGGGCATCCAGGAATCAGCCCCAGCATTTT | CASSIRWDRASRNQPQHF
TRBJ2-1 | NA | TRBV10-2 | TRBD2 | TGCGCCAGCAGTGAAATAGCGGGAGGGTTTGAGCAGTTCTTC | CASSEIAGGFEQFF
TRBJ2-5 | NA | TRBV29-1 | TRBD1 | TGCAGCGCCCGACAGGGGGCTTGGGAGACCCAGTACTTC | CSARQGAWETQYF
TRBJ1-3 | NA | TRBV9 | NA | TGTGCCAGCAGCGTAGAAGTCTACTCTGGAAACACCATATATTTT | CASSVEVYSGNTIYF
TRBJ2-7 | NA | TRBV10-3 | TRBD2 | TGTGCCATCAGTGGGACCTCGGCGGGAGACGAGCAGTACTTC | CAISGTSAGDEQYF
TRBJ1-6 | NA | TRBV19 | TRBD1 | TGTGCCAGTAGTCAACAGGGGGGTTCACCCCTCCACTTT | CASSQQGGSPLHF
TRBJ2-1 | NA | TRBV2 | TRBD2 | TGTGCCAGCAGCCAAGGGCCGGGACTAGCAGCCAATGAGCAGTTCTTC | CASSQGPGLAANEQFF
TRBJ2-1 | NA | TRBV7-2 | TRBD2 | TGTGCCAGCAGCTTAGTAGCGGGAGGGCCGTACAATGAGCAGTTCTTC | CASSLVAGGPYNEQFF
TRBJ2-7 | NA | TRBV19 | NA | TGTGCCAGTAGTATGGAGGGGACGGCTTCCTACGAGCAGTACTTC | CASSMEGTASYEQYF
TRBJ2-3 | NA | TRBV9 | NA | TGTGCCAGCAGCTCACGAGGATCAGGGGTTATTGAGGCAGATACGCAGTATTTT | CASSSRGSGVIEADTQYF
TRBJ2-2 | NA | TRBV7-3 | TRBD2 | TGTGCCAGCAGCTTCCTAGCGGGAGGAAATACCGGGGAGCTGTTTTTT | CASSFLAGGNTGELFF
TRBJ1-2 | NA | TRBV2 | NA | TGTGCCAGCAGGAAGGAGGGTTTCAGCTATGGCTACACCTTC | CASRKEGFSYGYTF
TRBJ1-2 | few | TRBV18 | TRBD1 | TGTGCCAGCTCACCTTCCACGGGGACAGCATCCGGCTACACCTTC | CASSPSTGTASGYTF
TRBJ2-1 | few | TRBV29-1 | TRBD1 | TGCAGCGTCTACCAGGGGGCGAGGAACAATGAGCAGTTCTTC | CSVYQGARNNEQFF
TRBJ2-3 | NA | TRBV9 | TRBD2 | TGTGCCAGCAGCGTTTCCGCGGGAGAACGAACAGATACGCAGTATTTT | CASSVSAGERTDTQYF
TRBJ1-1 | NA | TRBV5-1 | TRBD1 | TGCGCCAGCAGCCCGTTCGACAGGGGCACTGAAGCTTTCTTT | CASSPFDRGTEAFF
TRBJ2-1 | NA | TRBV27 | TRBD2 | TGTGCCAGCAGTCCCGGACTAGCGGGTTACAATGAGCAGTTCTTC | CASSPGLAGYNEQFF
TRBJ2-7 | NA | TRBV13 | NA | TGTGCCAGCAGCTTAGTGAGAGGAGGCGAGCAGTACTTC | CASSLVRGGEQYF
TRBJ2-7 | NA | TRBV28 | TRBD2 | TGTGCCAGCAGTTTATCATCGTGGGCACTAGCAGCGGGAGGTTCCTACGAGCAGTACTTC | CASSLSSWALAAGGSYEQYF
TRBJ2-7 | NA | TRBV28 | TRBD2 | TGTGCCAGCAGTCCACCCACCGGACTAGCGGGGTCCTACGAGCAGTACTTC | CASSPPTGLAGSYEQYF
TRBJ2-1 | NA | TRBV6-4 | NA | TGTGCCAGCAGCCCGAGTTGGGCCTCCGCCTACAATGAGCAGTTCTTC | CASSPSWASAYNEQFF
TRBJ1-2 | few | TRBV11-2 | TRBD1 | TGTGCCAGCAGCTCCGGGACAGGGGTTAATCGCACCTTC | CASSSGTGVNRTF
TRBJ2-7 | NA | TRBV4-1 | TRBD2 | TGCGCCAGCAGCCAAGAACTAGCGGGGCCCTACGAGCAGTACTTC | CASSQELAGPYEQYF
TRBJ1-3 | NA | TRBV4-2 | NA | TGTGCCAGCAGCCAAGTCGGAGACTGGCTCTCTGGAAACACCATATATTTT | CASSQVGDWLSGNTIYF
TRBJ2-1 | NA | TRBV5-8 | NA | TGTGCCAGCAGCTTCTTCAGGGGTAGTGAGCAGTTCTTC | CASSFFRGSEQFF
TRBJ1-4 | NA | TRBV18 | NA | TGTGCCAGCTCACAAGGACACGAAAATGAAAAACTGTTTTTT | CASSQGHENEKLFF
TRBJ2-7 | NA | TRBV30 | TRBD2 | TGTGCCTCCACTAGCGGGAGCCTCTCCTACGAGCAGTACTTC | CASTSGSLSYEQYF
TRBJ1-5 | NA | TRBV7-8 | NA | TGTGCCAGCAGCTACGGGGGGCCCCAGCATTTT | CASSYGGPQHF
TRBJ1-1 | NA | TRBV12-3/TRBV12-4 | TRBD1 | TGTGCCAGCAGACCTACAGGGGGCACTGAAGCTTTCTTT | CASRPTGGTEAFF